This T cell receptor (beta chain) was found in a study of T cell repertoires in cytomegalovirus infection. Whole-study context: Selected CMV epitopes included recently identified HLA-C-restricted ones as well as well-studied HLA-B-restricted ones. CMV infection and matching HLA type were both indicated by public TCR beta signatures. Study outcomes and limitations: Totalled public TCR beta family frequency picked out people who carried CMV plus the relevant HLA. Dominant in the ex vivo response were TCR beta clonotypes restricted by HLA-C and specific for CMV.

TCRdb analysed the reads with MiXCR anew, one entry per CDR3 protein. This table holds about 770,000 distinct CDR3 sequences, approximately 32% found once. Germline V gene lookup returns CDR1 SGHTA and CDR2 FQGNSA. With 5 bases removed from V and 3 bases from J, the gap between germline ends came to 13 bases. The CDR3 covers 14 residues. This clonotype was counted between two and nine times. Its matching antigen is unknown. The sequence was collected from a human donor in good health (CMV status not recorded). Some clones in this sample may be carry-over from other donors' samples. The sequences come from cultured CD8+ T cells from PBMCs, collected from culture after CMV antigen stimulation. The chain is built from TRBV7-2 and TRBJ1-1; no reliable D call. CDR3 coding DNA: TGTGCCAGCAGCGTTGCAGGTGGGCACACTGAAGCTTTCTTT. It translates to CASSVAGGHTEAFF.